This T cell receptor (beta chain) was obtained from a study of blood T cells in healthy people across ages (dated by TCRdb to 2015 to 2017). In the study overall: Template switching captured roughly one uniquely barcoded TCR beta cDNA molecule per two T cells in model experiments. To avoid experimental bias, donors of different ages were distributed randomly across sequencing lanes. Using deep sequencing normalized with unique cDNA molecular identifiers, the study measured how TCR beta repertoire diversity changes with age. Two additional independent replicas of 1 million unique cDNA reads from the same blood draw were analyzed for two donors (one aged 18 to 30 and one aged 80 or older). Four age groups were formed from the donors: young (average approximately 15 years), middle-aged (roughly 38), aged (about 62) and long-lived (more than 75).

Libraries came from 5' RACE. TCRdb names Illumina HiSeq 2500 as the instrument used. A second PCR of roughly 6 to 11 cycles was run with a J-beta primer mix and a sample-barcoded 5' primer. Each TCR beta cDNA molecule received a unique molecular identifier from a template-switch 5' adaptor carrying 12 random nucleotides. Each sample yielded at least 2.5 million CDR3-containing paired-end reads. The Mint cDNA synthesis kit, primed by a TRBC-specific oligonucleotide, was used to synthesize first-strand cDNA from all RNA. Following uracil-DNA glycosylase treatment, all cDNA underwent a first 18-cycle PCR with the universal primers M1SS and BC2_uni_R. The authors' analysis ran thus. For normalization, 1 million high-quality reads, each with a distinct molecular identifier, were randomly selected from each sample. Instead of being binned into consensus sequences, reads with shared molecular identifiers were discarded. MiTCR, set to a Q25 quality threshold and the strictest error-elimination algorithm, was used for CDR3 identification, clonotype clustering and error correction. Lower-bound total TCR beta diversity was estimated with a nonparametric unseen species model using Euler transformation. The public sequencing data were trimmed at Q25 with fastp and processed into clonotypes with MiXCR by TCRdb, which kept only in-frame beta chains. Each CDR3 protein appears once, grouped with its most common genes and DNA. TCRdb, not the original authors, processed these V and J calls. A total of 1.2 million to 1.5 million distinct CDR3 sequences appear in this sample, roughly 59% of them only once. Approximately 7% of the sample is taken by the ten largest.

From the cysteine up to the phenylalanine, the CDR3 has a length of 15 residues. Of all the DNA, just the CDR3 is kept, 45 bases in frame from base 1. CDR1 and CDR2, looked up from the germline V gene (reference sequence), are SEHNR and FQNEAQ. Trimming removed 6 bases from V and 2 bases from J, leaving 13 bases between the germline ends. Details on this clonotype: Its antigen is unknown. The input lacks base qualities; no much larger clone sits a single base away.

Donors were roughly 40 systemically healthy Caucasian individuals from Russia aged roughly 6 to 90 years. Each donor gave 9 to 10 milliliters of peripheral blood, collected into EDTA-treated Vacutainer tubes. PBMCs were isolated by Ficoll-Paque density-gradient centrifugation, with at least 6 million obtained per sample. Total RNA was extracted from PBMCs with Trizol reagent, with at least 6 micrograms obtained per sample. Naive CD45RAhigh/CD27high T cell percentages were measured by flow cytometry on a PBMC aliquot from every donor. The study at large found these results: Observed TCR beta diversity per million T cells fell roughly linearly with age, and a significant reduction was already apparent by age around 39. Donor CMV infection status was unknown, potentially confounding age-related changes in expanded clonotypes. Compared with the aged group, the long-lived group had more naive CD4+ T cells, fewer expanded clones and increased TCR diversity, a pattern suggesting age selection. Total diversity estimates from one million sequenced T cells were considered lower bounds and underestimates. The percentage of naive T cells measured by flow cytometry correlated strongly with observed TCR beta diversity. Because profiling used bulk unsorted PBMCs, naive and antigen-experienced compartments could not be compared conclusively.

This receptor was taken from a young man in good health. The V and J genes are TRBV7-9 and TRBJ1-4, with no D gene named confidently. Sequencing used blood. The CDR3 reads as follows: CASRSTEGTNEKLFF. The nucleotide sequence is TGTGCCAGCAGATCTACGGAGGGCACTAATGAAAAACTGTTTTTT.